This T cell receptor beta chain appears in the sequencing data of a study of OX40 agonist ivuxolimab in advanced cancers. Overall study context: Enrolled patients in dose escalation had cancers that were hepatocellular carcinoma, melanoma, renal cell or head and neck cancer. Overall study findings and caveats: Nonresponders included some who also had low normalized T-cell clonal expansion. Low clonal expansion, among the lowest seen, marked partial responders at 0.1-3.0 mg/kg.

Trimming at V came to 4 bases and at J to 2 bases, leaving 7 bases not matched to a gene. Germline V gene sequence: CDR1 LNHDA, CDR2 SQIVND (reference sequence). CDR3 length: 16 amino acids. Notes on this clone: The antigen remains unidentified.

TCRdb's copy holds only in-frame clones and misses some; the assay was immunoSEQ multiplex PCR. Altogether over 85,000 clones are present, approximately 89% being singletons, with the ten largest covering 0.27%. The input for sequencing was CD4+ or CD8+ T cells sorted from blood, taken in a trial of the OX40 agonist ivuxolimab. The TCR originated in an adult with an advanced solid tumor such as melanoma, head and neck, liver or kidney cancer. The V and J genes are TRBV19 and TRBJ2-7, with 11 bases matching TRBD2. In nucleotides, the CDR3 is TGTGCCAGTAGTAGAGCCGGGACTAGCGGCCCCTACGAGCAGTACTTC. Protein: CASSRAGTSGPYEQYF.